Following are 7 T cell receptor beta chains from one sample sequenced in a study of blood T cell repertoires in COVID-19. Profiling relied on immunoSEQ multiplex PCR, and the TCRdb table lists in-frame clones only, not all of them. The sample records 85,000 to 100,000 clones, around 84% being singletons. The sequenced sample consisted of peripheral blood. These receptors came from a woman aged 60-75 years with acute or convalescent COVID-19.

The V and J genes are TRBV30 and TRBJ1-2; D is undetermined. The V gene lost 1 base and the J gene lost 8 bases, with 8 bases spanning the gap. CDR1 GTSNPN and CDR2 SVGIG come from the germline V gene (reference sequence). This CDR3 is 11 amino acids long. CDR3 protein: CAWSGSAGYTF. The DNA of the CDR3 is TGTGCCTGGAGTGGGTCCGCGGGCTACACCTTC.

The chain uses TRBV7-3 and TRBJ2-7; D is possibly TRBD1 (6 bases). Germline CDR1 and CDR2: SGHTA and FQGTGA. The V gene lost 0 bases and the J gene lost 4 bases, with 7 bases spanning the gap. The CDR3 spans 13 residues. In nucleotides, the CDR3 is TGTGCCAGCAGCTTAACCCAGGGGTACGAGCAGTACTTC. The encoded protein is CASSLTQGYEQYF.

The rearrangement uses TRBV11-3 and TRBJ2-7, with a possible D match to TRBD1 (6 bases). This CDR3 is built from 13 residues. The V end lost 6 bases, the J end lost 3 bases, and 12 bases lay between the germline ends. Germline V gives CDR1 SGHNT, CDR2 YENEEA. CDR3: CASSFRDNYEQYF. CDR3 bases: TGTGCCAGCAGTTTCAGGGACAACTACGAGCAGTACTTC.

This chain joins TRBV9 and TRBJ2-7; D possibly corresponds to TRBD1 (5 bases). With 2 bases removed from V and 5 bases from J, the gap between germline ends came to 14 bases. Germline V gives CDR1 SGDLS, CDR2 YYNGEE. The CDR3 is 14 residues long. The CDR3 nucleotides read TGTGCCAGCAGCGTTCGGCAGGGTTTCCACGAGCAGTACTTC. Translation: CASSVRQGFHEQYF.

This sequence joins TRBV5-5 and TRBJ1-6; D not resolved. This CDR3 has 14 residues. V lost 5 bases, J lost 0 bases, and 6 bases lay in between. Germline lookup yields CDR1 SGHKS and CDR2 YYEKEE (reference sequence). CDR3 DNA sequence: TGTGCCAGCAGTTACAGCTCCTATAATTCACCCCTCCACTTT. As protein: CASSYSSYNSPLHF.

The V and J genes are TRBV6-5 and TRBJ1-6; D is unresolved. This CDR3 spans 13 amino acids. Germline V gene sequence: CDR1 MNHEY, CDR2 SVGAGI. The V end was cut by 7 bases, the J end by 7 bases, with 11 bases between. The CDR3 sequence is CASTGVHNSPLHF. CDR3 DNA: TGTGCCAGCACGGGAGTCCACAATTCACCCCTCCACTTT.

CDR3 bases: TGTGCCAGCAGCTTAGCGTCGGGTGCCGGGGTAAATTATGGCTACACCTTC. Translated: CASSLASGAGVNYGYTF. The chain has TRBV7-2 and TRBJ1-2; D is unclear. The germline V and J ends were trimmed by 0 bases and 5 bases, with 19 bases remaining between them. CDR1 and CDR2 from the germline V gene are SGHTA and FQGNSA. CDR3 length: 17 residues.